This T cell receptor beta chain is from a study of OX40 agonist ivuxolimab in advanced cancers. The repertoire was sequenced with immunoSEQ multiplex PCR; TCRdb's copy has only in-frame clones and lacks some. This sample yields fewer than 25,000 clones, of which around 83% are seen a single time; roughly 29% belongs to the top ten. The CDR3 consists of 14 residues. Germline V gene lookup returns CDR1 MGHRA and CDR2 YSYEKL. The germline V and J ends were trimmed by 4 bases and 7 bases, with 14 bases remaining between them. This TCR was sampled from an adult with an advanced solid tumor such as melanoma, head and neck, liver or kidney cancer. The starting material was CD4+ or CD8+ T cells sorted from blood, obtained in a trial of the OX40 agonist ivuxolimab. The chain links TRBV4-1 to TRBJ1-3; D call uncertain. CDR3 protein: CASSLPAGGNTIYF. CDR3 coding DNA: TGCGCCAGCAGCCTACCGGCAGGAGGGAACACCATATATTTT.